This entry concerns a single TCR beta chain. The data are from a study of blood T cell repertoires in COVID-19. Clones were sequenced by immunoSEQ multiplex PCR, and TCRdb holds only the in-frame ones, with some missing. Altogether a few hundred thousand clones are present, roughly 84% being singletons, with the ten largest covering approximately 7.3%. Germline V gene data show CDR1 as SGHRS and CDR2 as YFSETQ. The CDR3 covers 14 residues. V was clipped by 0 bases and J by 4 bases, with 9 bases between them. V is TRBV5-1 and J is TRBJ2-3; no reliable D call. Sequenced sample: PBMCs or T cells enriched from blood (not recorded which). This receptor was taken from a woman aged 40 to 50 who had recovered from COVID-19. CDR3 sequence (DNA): TGCGCCAGCAGCTTGGCCCTCAGATCAGATACGCAGTATTTT. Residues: CASSLALRSDTQYF. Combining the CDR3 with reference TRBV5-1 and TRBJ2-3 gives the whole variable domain KAGVTQTPRYLIKTRGQQVTLSCSPISGHRSVSWYQQTPGQGLQFLFEYFSETQRNKGNFPGRFSGRQFSNSRSEMNVSTLELGDSALYLCASSLALRSDTQYFGPGTRLTVL.